This is a list of T cell receptor beta chains from one sample in a study of cytomegalovirus exposure and HLA in healthy donors. The data were produced by immunoSEQ multiplex PCR, yet TCRdb's version contains in-frame clones alone and is incomplete. This sample has some 140,000 clones, with 80% found just once. Sample: PBMCs. Receptor source: a man aged 30-40 years in good health and CMV-seronegative. The CDR3 runs from the conserved cysteine through the conserved F or W. D genes are given only for firm matches. Not every row has a clone size; where given, it reads once, few, many or a size class.

V gene: TRBV23-1
clone size: -
J gene: TRBJ1-5
D gene: -
CDR3 length: 13
CDR3 DNA: TGCGCCAGCAGGCCACAATGGGAGGAGCCCCAGCATTTT
CDR3 protein: CASRPQWEEPQHF

V gene: TRBV18
clone size: -
J gene: TRBJ2-3
D gene: TRBD2
CDR3 length: 16
CDR3 DNA: TGTGCCAGCTCACCCCTTCGGGGCGGGAGAGCAGATACGCAGTATTTT
CDR3 protein: CASSPLRGGRADTQYF

V gene: TRBV5-1
clone size: -
J gene: TRBJ2-1
D gene: TRBD2
CDR3 length: 15
CDR3 DNA: TGCGCCAGCAGAATCGCGGGGGGGTCCTACAATGAGCAGTTCTTC
CDR3 protein: CASRIAGGSYNEQFF

V gene: TRBV13
clone size: -
J gene: TRBJ2-5
D gene: -
CDR3 length: 12
CDR3 DNA: TGTGCCAGCAGCTTACGTCGAGAGACCCAGTACTTC
CDR3 protein: CASSLRRETQYF

V gene: TRBV5-1
clone size: once
J gene: TRBJ2-7
D gene: -
CDR3 length: 13
CDR3 DNA: TGCGCCAGCAGCTTGGAACCCAGATACGAGCAGTACTTC
CDR3 protein: CASSLEPRYEQYF

V gene: TRBV28
clone size: -
J gene: TRBJ2-7
D gene: TRBD1
CDR3 length: 17
CDR3 DNA: TGTGCCAGCAGTTTCGCGCCGGGACAGGGTCTTCTCTACGAGCAGTACTTC
CDR3 protein: CASSFAPGQGLLYEQYF

V gene: TRBV19
clone size: few
J gene: TRBJ2-7
D gene: TRBD1
CDR3 length: 14
CDR3 DNA: TGTGCCAGTAGCCCAGGACAGGTCTCCTACGAGCAGTACTTC
CDR3 protein: CASSPGQVSYEQYF

V gene: TRBV30
clone size: -
J gene: TRBJ1-5
D gene: TRBD1
CDR3 length: 13
CDR3 DNA: TGTGCCTGGAGTGGGACAGGGGAACAGCCCCAGCATTTT
CDR3 protein: CAWSGTGEQPQHF

V gene: TRBV30
clone size: -
J gene: TRBJ1-1
D gene: -
CDR3 length: 12
CDR3 DNA: TGTGCCTGGGGACAGCCGAACACTGAAGCTTTCTTT
CDR3 protein: CAWGQPNTEAFF

V gene: TRBV27
clone size: -
J gene: TRBJ2-5
D gene: TRBD2
CDR3 length: 14
CDR3 DNA: TGTGCCAGCAGTTTAGTCGGGGGGTGGGAGACCCAGTACTTC
CDR3 protein: CASSLVGGWETQYF

V gene: TRBV10-3
clone size: -
J gene: TRBJ1-2
D gene: -
CDR3 length: 13
CDR3 DNA: TGTGCCATCGGGACGGGGGAGCAGATGGGCTACACCTTC
CDR3 protein: CAIGTGEQMGYTF

V gene: TRBV7-2
clone size: -
J gene: TRBJ2-7
D gene: TRBD2
CDR3 length: 15
CDR3 DNA: TGTGCCAGCAGCTTAGGGTTAACTAGCGTCTACGAGCAGTACTTC
CDR3 protein: CASSLGLTSVYEQYF

V gene: TRBV2
clone size: few
J gene: TRBJ1-5
D gene: TRBD1
CDR3 length: 14
CDR3 DNA: TGTGCCAGCAGGGACAGGGCCAGCAATCAGCCCCAGCATTTT
CDR3 protein: CASRDRASNQPQHF

V gene: TRBV28
clone size: few
J gene: TRBJ2-2
D gene: TRBD2
CDR3 length: 16
CDR3 DNA: TGTGCCAGCAGTCCCCGATTAGCGGGAGACACCGGGGAGCTGTTTTTT
CDR3 protein: CASSPRLAGDTGELFF

V gene: TRBV30
clone size: -
J gene: TRBJ2-7
D gene: TRBD2
CDR3 length: 15
CDR3 DNA: TGTGCCTGGAGATCTACCTTTAGCGGGAGCTACGAGCAGTACTTC
CDR3 protein: CAWRSTFSGSYEQYF

V gene: TRBV5-1
clone size: -
J gene: TRBJ2-3
D gene: -
CDR3 length: 15
CDR3 DNA: TGCGCCAGCAGCGTAGGGGGCACGGGGGCAGATACGCAGTATTTT
CDR3 protein: CASSVGGTGADTQYF

V gene: TRBV25-1
clone size: once
J gene: TRBJ2-1
D gene: TRBD2
CDR3 length: 14
CDR3 DNA: TGTGCCAGCAGAGGGCGGGAGGGGGTCAATGAGCAGTTCTTC
CDR3 protein: CASRGREGVNEQFF

V gene: TRBV19
clone size: -
J gene: TRBJ1-1
D gene: TRBD1
CDR3 length: 16
CDR3 DNA: TGTGCCAGTAGTTCCCTCGGACAGGGGGCTTTCACTGAAGCTTTCTTT
CDR3 protein: CASSSLGQGAFTEAFF

V gene: TRBV7-2
clone size: -
J gene: TRBJ2-7
D gene: TRBD2
CDR3 length: 13
CDR3 DNA: TGTGCCAGCAGCTTAGGACTAGCGGTCGAGCAGTACTTC
CDR3 protein: CASSLGLAVEQYF

V gene: TRBV2
clone size: -
J gene: TRBJ2-5
D gene: -
CDR3 length: 12
CDR3 DNA: TGTGCCAGCAACCGCAGACAAGAGACCCAGTACTTC
CDR3 protein: CASNRRQETQYF

V gene: TRBV11-3
clone size: -
J gene: TRBJ2-1
D gene: TRBD1
CDR3 length: 14
CDR3 DNA: TGTGCCAGCAGCTCCTCCGACAGGGGTTATGAGCAGTTCTTC
CDR3 protein: CASSSSDRGYEQFF

V gene: TRBV18
clone size: -
J gene: TRBJ2-1
D gene: -
CDR3 length: 16
CDR3 DNA: TGTGCCAGCTCCCTTAATGGACCAACGGGGTACAATGAGCAGTTCTTC
CDR3 protein: CASSLNGPTGYNEQFF

V gene: TRBV2
clone size: -
J gene: TRBJ2-7
D gene: TRBD2
CDR3 length: 17
CDR3 DNA: TGTGCCAGCAAAGAGAGGCTAGCGGGAGGGGTTTCCTACGAGCAGTACTTC
CDR3 protein: CASKERLAGGVSYEQYF

V gene: TRBV18
clone size: -
J gene: TRBJ2-4
D gene: TRBD1
CDR3 length: 15
CDR3 DNA: TGTGCCAGCTCACCACGGACAGGGGGTTTAGACATTCAGTACTTC
CDR3 protein: CASSPRTGGLDIQYF

V gene: TRBV5-1
clone size: -
J gene: TRBJ2-7
D gene: TRBD2
CDR3 length: 13
CDR3 DNA: TGCGCCAGCAGAGGGAGCGGGACCTACGAGCAGTACTTC
CDR3 protein: CASRGSGTYEQYF

V gene: TRBV6-5
clone size: once
J gene: TRBJ1-1
D gene: TRBD1
CDR3 length: 14
CDR3 DNA: TGTGCCAGCAGCCAGGGGGCGTTGGGCACTGAAGCTTTCTTT
CDR3 protein: CASSQGALGTEAFF

V gene: TRBV27
clone size: -
J gene: TRBJ2-6
D gene: -
CDR3 length: 15
CDR3 DNA: TGTGCCAGCAGTTTACCGAGCTCTGGGGCCAACGTCCTGACTTTC
CDR3 protein: CASSLPSSGANVLTF

V gene: TRBV20-1
clone size: -
J gene: TRBJ2-7
D gene: -
CDR3 length: 11
CDR3 DNA: TGCAGTGCTAGTCGGGAGCGTGAGCAGTACTTC
CDR3 protein: CSASREREQYF

V gene: TRBV30
clone size: -
J gene: TRBJ2-5
D gene: -
CDR3 length: 11
CDR3 DNA: TGTGCCTGGAGTGGAGGCGAGACCCAGTACTTC
CDR3 protein: CAWSGGETQYF

V gene: TRBV5-5
clone size: few
J gene: TRBJ1-2
D gene: -
CDR3 length: 17
CDR3 DNA: TGTGCCAGCAGCTTGTCCCACCTAGCGGGGGGGGCCTATGGCTACACCTTC
CDR3 protein: CASSLSHLAGGAYGYTF

V gene: TRBV29-1
clone size: -
J gene: TRBJ2-7
D gene: -
CDR3 length: 11
CDR3 DNA: TGCAGCGTTGCCCAGGGTTCCGAGCAGTACTTC
CDR3 protein: CSVAQGSEQYF

V gene: TRBV5-1
clone size: few
J gene: TRBJ1-3
D gene: TRBD1
CDR3 length: 14
CDR3 DNA: TGCGCCAGTTCGACAGGGGGCTCTGGAAACACCATATATTTT
CDR3 protein: CASSTGGSGNTIYF

V gene: TRBV6-5
clone size: -
J gene: TRBJ2-1
D gene: TRBD2
CDR3 length: 11
CDR3 DNA: TGTGCCAGCAGTTACGGGGGGGGGCAGTTCTTC
CDR3 protein: CASSYGGGQFF

V gene: TRBV28
clone size: -
J gene: TRBJ1-2
D gene: -
CDR3 length: 14
CDR3 DNA: TGTGCCAGCAGTTCTCCCGGGGGGTTGGGCGGCTACACCTTC
CDR3 protein: CASSSPGGLGGYTF

V gene: TRBV6-1
clone size: -
J gene: TRBJ1-1
D gene: -
CDR3 length: 13
CDR3 DNA: TGTGCCAGCAGGGAATCCTTAGACACTGAAGCTTTCTTT
CDR3 protein: CASRESLDTEAFF